The 18 T cell receptor beta chains below come from one sample, sequenced in a study of blood T cell repertoires in COVID-19. Using immunoSEQ multiplex PCR, the repertoire was profiled, and TCRdb retains in-frame clones only, with some absent. The sample lists tens of thousands of clones; approximately 90% were seen once. Source material: peripheral blood. The receptor set was obtained from a human donor with active COVID-19. The donor label of this sample is uncertain.

The V call is TRBV4-3, the J call TRBJ2-1, with 8 bases identical to TRBD1. The length of the CDR3 is 16 residues. CDR1 LGHNA and CDR2 YSLEER come from the germline V gene. Unmatched junction bases numbered 11, after V lost 4 bases and J lost 6 bases. The CDR3 spells CASSLGTGQVGNEQFF. Here the CDR3 DNA reads TGCGCCAGCAGCCTCGGGACGGGACAGGTGGGCAATGAGCAGTTCTTC.

The V and J genes are TRBV7-9 and TRBJ2-2, with TRBD1 matching over 10 bases. V shed 5 bases, J shed 7 bases, and the junction held 7 bases outside the gene matches. The CDR3 is 15 residues long. Germline-derived CDR1 and CDR2 are SEHNR and FQNEAQ (reference sequence). The CDR3 is CASSPWTGGDGELFF. The CDR3 coding sequence is TGTGCCAGCAGCCCGTGGACAGGGGGGGACGGGGAGCTGTTTTTT.

J is TRBJ2-7 and V is TRBV6-2 or TRBV6-3; tentative D call: TRBD2 (6 bases). The CDR3 covers 13 residues. Per the germline V gene, CDR1 is MNHEY and CDR2 is SVGEGT. The V gene lost 2 bases and the J gene lost 9 bases, with 14 bases spanning the gap. The CDR3 DNA is TGTGCCAGCAGTTACGGTAGCGGTCTTCTGCAGTACGTC. Protein sequence: CASSYGSGLLQYV.

This chain links TRBV5-1 with TRBJ2-1; 9 positions agree with TRBD1. With 4 bases clipped from V and 6 bases from J, the junction kept 5 bases outside the gene matches. The germline CDR1 and CDR2 sequences are SGHRS and YFSETQ. This CDR3 region has 14 residues. The CDR3 DNA follows: TGCGCCAGCAGCATACAGGGGGCTGGCAATGAGCAGTTCTTC. Translating it yields CASSIQGAGNEQFF. Full variable domain (rest looked up from reference TRBV5-1 and TRBJ2-1): KAGVTQTPRYLIKTRGQQVTLSCSPISGHRSVSWYQQTPGQGLQFLFEYFSETQRNKGNFPGRFSGRQFSNSRSEMNVSTLELGDSALYLCASSIQGAGNEQFFGPGTRLTVL.

This chain connects TRBV29-1 to TRBJ2-7; D is perhaps TRBD1 (8 bases). The CDR3 extends over 15 amino acids. The V gene lost 5 bases and the J gene lost 1 base, with 18 bases spanning the gap. CDR1 SQVTM and CDR2 ANQGSEA come from the germline V gene. The CDR3 DNA sequence: TGCAGCGTTCCCACAGGGGGGGCAAATTCCTACGAGCAGTACTTC. It yields the protein CSVPTGGANSYEQYF.

The chain links TRBV7-2 to TRBJ2-1, with D tentatively TRBD1 (5 bases). CDR1 and CDR2 (germline): SGHTA, FQGNSA. V dropped 2 bases and J dropped 4 bases, with 12 bases sitting between them. The CDR3 contains 15 residues. CDR3 amino acids: CASSLRQITYNEQFF. Here the CDR3 DNA reads TGTGCCAGCAGCTTAAGACAGATTACTTACAATGAGCAGTTCTTC.

V usage is TRBV6-6 and J usage is TRBJ2-3; possible D gene TRBD1, 6 bases. The CDR3 length is 16 residues. In germline, CDR1 is MNHNY, CDR2 SVGAGI (reference sequence). V lost 6 bases and J lost 7, with 23 bases in between. This CDR3 reads CASSPGVASWSHTQYF. The CDR3 coding sequence is TGTGCCAGCAGCCCAGGGGTGGCCTCCTGGTCCCATACGCAGTATTTT.

This rearrangement joins TRBV13 to TRBJ1-2; 7 bases fit TRBD1. Trimming took 3 bases from V and 4 from J; bases not matched to a gene: 11. The CDR3 is 16 residues long. Germline CDR1 PRHDT, CDR2 FYEKMQ (reference sequence). The CDR3 protein is CASSFAPRQGSYGYTF. CDR3 coding DNA: TGTGCCAGCAGCTTCGCCCCGCGACAGGGAAGCTATGGCTACACCTTC.

The CDR3 protein is CSAFVAREYF. CDR3 nucleotides: TGCAGTGCTTTTGTGGCCCGGGAGTACTTC. The chain recombines TRBV20-1 with TRBJ2-7, with D hard to call. CDR1 is DFQATT and CDR2 is SNEGSKA in the germline V gene (reference sequence). This CDR3 is 10 amino acids long. The V end lost 5 bases, the J end lost 11 bases, and 13 bases lay between the germline ends.

The chain couples TRBV19 to TRBJ1-4; D uncertain. With 6 bases removed from V and 4 bases from J, the gap between germline ends came to 21 bases. Per germline, CDR1 LNHDA and CDR2 SQIVND (reference sequence). The CDR3 consists of 17 residues. The CDR3 is CASSRGTAPTNNEKLFF. CDR3 DNA: TGTGCCAGTAGCAGAGGCACCGCCCCGACGAATAATGAAAAACTGTTTTTT.

The chain joins TRBV2 to TRBJ2-3, with 8 bases aligning to TRBD1. There are 14 residues in the CDR3. CDR1 and CDR2 from the germline V gene are SNHLY and FYNNEI. Trimming took 6 bases from V and 2 from J; bases not matched to a gene: 4. In nucleotides, the CDR3 is TGTGCCAGCAGCGGGACAGGTTACACAGATACGCAGTATTTT. It codes for CASSGTGYTDTQYF.

The chain carries TRBV5-4 and TRBJ2-6, with no clear D. V was pared by 5 bases and J by 0 bases, with 9 bases between. The CDR3 loop spans 15 amino acids. Germline CDR1 and CDR2: SGHNT and YYREEE (reference sequence). CDR3 loop: CASSTSGSGANVLTF. CDR3 nucleotide sequence: TGTGCCAGCAGTACCTCGGGCTCTGGGGCCAACGTCCTGACTTTC.

The gene calls are TRBV1 and TRBJ2-7; whether TRBD2, the table's D call, matches the DNA was not checked. TRBV1 is a pseudogene locus. The CDR3 consists of 13 residues. CDR3 in amino acids: CTSSQVRDYEQYV. CDR3 coding DNA: TGCACCAGCAGCCAAGTAAGAGACTACGAGCAGTACGTC.

The chain has TRBV5-1 and TRBJ2-3; perhaps TRBD2 as D (6 bases). V dropped 6 bases and J dropped 0 bases, with 14 bases sitting between them. CDR3 size: 15 residues. Germline V gene sequence: CDR1 SGHRS, CDR2 YFSETQ. As DNA, the CDR3 is TGCGCCAGCACCGTAGTTAGCGGAAGCACAGATACGCAGTATTTT. Its translation: CASTVVSGSTDTQYF.

The chain carries TRBV20-1 and TRBJ2-7; 10 nucleotides line up with TRBD1. CDR1 and CDR2 (germline): DFQATT, SNEGSKA (reference sequence). Losses at the gene ends were 3 bases for V and 7 bases for J; bases not matched to a gene: 12. The CDR3 runs to 15 residues. The CDR3 DNA follows: TGCAGTGCTAGTATATTGGGGACAGGGGTTGAAGAGCAGTACTTC. Its protein is CSASILGTGVEEQYF.

As DNA, the CDR3 is TGTGCCAGCAGCGCGGAGGACAGGGACACTGAAGCTTTCTTT. Encoded protein: CASSAEDRDTEAFF. The chain joins TRBV9 to TRBJ1-1; 8 bases fit TRBD1. The CDR3 consists of 14 residues. In germline, CDR1 is SGDLS, CDR2 YYNGEE. J lost 3 bases, V lost 3 bases, and 4 bases had no gene match.

This chain uses TRBV21-1 with TRBJ2-1; the DNA was not used to check the table's D call, TRBD2. TRBV21-1 is designated a pseudogene. The CDR3 is 14 amino acids. For the CDR3, the DNA is TGTGCCAGCAGCAAAGACCTAGGCGGGGGTGAGCAGTTCTTC. As protein: CASSKDLGGGEQFF.

V gene TRBV7-9 combines with J gene TRBJ2-5, with D possibly being TRBD2 (6 bases). V was clipped by 5 bases and J by 5 bases, with 21 bases between them. CDR3 length equals 16 residues. Germline loops: CDR1 SEHNR, CDR2 FQNEAQ (reference sequence). The CDR3 nucleotides read TGTGCCAGCAGCCCTGGATGGCGGGAATCGGTTGAGACCCAGTACTTC. This codes for CASSPGWRESVETQYF.